This paragraph covers one T cell receptor (beta chain) sequence. The antigen it recognizes is unknown. Base qualities are not recorded, but no much larger clone differs from it by a single base. TCR beta CDR3 regions were amplified from RNA transcripts for repertoire sequencing. HTBI primers and the Qiagen OneStep RT-PCR kit were used in a first-round RT-PCR, which was followed by a second-round multiplex PCR, size selection and purification. Libraries were sequenced on an Illumina HiSeq2000 using paired-end 100 bp reads. In the authors' own workflow: Reads were processed with SOAPnuke, discarding reads with adapters, uncalled bases, mean Phred below 15, or no exact constant-primer or identifier match. COPE v1.2.5 was used to merge high-quality paired reads. Clonotypes were defined as unique nucleotide sequences and were aligned to IMGT TRB V, D and J references using MiTCR v1.1. Only V-J combinations with frequency above 0.0001 were analysed, covering about 99% of repertoires. A TCR clonal expansion and chaos score per V-J combination was defined as the ratio of F50 clonal expansion to chaos observed in the TCRdist matrix. Welch's t-statistics and random forest were used to reduce the features to 13 V-J combinations, which were then used as input to a naive Bayes classifier. The similarity between thyroid and blood repertoires was quantified using the Morisita-Horn index. Using fastp trimming at Q25 and MiXCR clonotype assembly, TCRdb reanalyzed the public sequencing data and kept in-frame beta chains. Identical CDR3 proteins give one entry, which carries the most common genes and DNA. The V and J calls were determined by TCRdb, not by the authors. The sample table lists about 700,000 distinct CDR3 sequences, under 50% of them with a count of one. In total, the top ten clones hold roughly 3% of the sample.

Ophthalmopathy patients were characterized by moderately to severely active disease, a Clinical Activity Score of at least 3, a NOSPECS grade of at least 4, and a disease duration under 3 months. Patients were excluded if they had other autoimmune diseases, uncontrolled infections, pregnancy or lactation. Diagnosis relied on clinical symptoms, serum thyroxine, TRAb, thyroid ultrasound and orbital computed tomography. Using Ficoll-Paque density gradient centrifugation, PBMCs were isolated from 8.5 to 10 ml of fresh peripheral blood. Trizol reagent was used to extract the total RNA, and its quality was then checked on an Agilent 2100 Bioanalyzer. This sample is part of a study of Graves' ophthalmopathy and Graves' hyperthyroidism (dated by TCRdb to between 2018 and 2020). In the study overall: Peripheral blood was collected before any treatment was given, at the time of initial diagnosis. TCR beta repertoire signatures were used to distinguish Graves' ophthalmopathy from Graves' hyperthyroidism and to predict progression to ophthalmopathy. In total, some 130 blood samples were TCR-sequenced: 40 to 45 ophthalmopathy, approximately 80 hyperthyroidism and roughly 17 hyperthyroidism-to-ophthalmopathy patients. To explore V-J signatures that separate ophthalmopathy from hyperthyroidism, a discovery set of about a hundred patients was enrolled, consisting of about 45 with ophthalmopathy and around 60 with stable hyperthyroidism. An independent validation cohort was composed of 18 hyperthyroidism patients and around 16 patients who later progressed from hyperthyroidism to ophthalmopathy. In about six hyperthyroidism patients, the T-cell repertoires found in thyroid tissue were compared with those found in blood. Following sample collection, hyperthyroidism patients were given methimazole at a starting dose of 30 mg daily, and ophthalmopathy patients were given high-dose intravenous methylprednisolone. The paper as a whole reports these results and caveats: Sample size was not predetermined statistically, and investigators were not blinded to group allocation. In cross-validation, the 13-signature model distinguished ophthalmopathy from stable hyperthyroidism with almost 90% sensitivity and just under 84% specificity, and in the test set the corresponding values were about 80% and 75%. Most expanded thyroid clonotypes with frequency above 0.001 were also detected in blood, suggesting blood repertoires may reflect the thyroid immune response. In validation, the model predicted ophthalmopathy progression with about 71% sensitivity and roughly 72% specificity; roughly 12 predicted patients were CT-confirmed with GO in a median of about 6.1 months.

The cysteine opens and the phenylalanine closes a CDR3 of 12 amino acids. Only CDR3 DNA remains: 36 bases, in frame from the first base. The germline V gene yields SQVTM for CDR1 and ANQGSEA for CDR2. Trimming removed 7 bases from V and 7 bases from J; the gene matches leave 7 bases unexplained. The sequence is built from TRBV29-1 and TRBJ1-2; the junction holds 9 bases that match TRBD1. The sequence came from an adult man with Graves' ophthalmopathy. Sequencing was performed on peripheral blood. The CDR3 has the sequence CSGGDRARGYTF. The DNA sequence is TGCAGCGGGGGGGACAGGGCGCGTGGCTACACCTTC.